Listed below are T cell receptor beta chains from one sample, sequenced in a study of breast tumors, draining lymph nodes, adjacent tissues. TCRdb analysed the multiplex PCR reads with MiXCR anew, one entry per CDR3 protein. The sample has about 200,000 distinct CDR3 sequences; around 29% are singletons. The material sequenced was axillary lymph node tissue. The receptors stem from a female donor with breast cancer. Some clones in this sample may be carry-over from other donors' samples. Each CDR3 is given with its conserved first and last residue. Fields, in order: V gene, J gene, CDR3 protein.

v_call: TRBV10-3; j_call: TRBJ2-3; cdr3_aa: CAISGSSTSATDTQYF
v_call: TRBV6-4; j_call: TRBJ2-2; cdr3_aa: CASSESGVGELFF
v_call: TRBV7-3; j_call: TRBJ2-2; cdr3_aa: CASRWGHGELFF
v_call: TRBV5-6; j_call: TRBJ2-4; cdr3_aa: CASSPTTSGENIQYF
v_call: TRBV9; j_call: TRBJ1-2; cdr3_aa: CASSVAGLDVRSGYTF
v_call: TRBV29-1; j_call: TRBJ2-3; cdr3_aa: CSVWTSGAKDTQYF
v_call: TRBV20-1; j_call: TRBJ1-6; cdr3_aa: CSARRQGNSPLHF
v_call: TRBV6-6; j_call: TRBJ2-3; cdr3_aa: CASTRDSSTDTQYF
v_call: TRBV20-1; j_call: TRBJ2-3; cdr3_aa: CSARPSGQYF
v_call: TRBV7-8; j_call: TRBJ1-6; cdr3_aa: CASSLRANRDNSPLHF
v_call: TRBV28; j_call: TRBJ1-6; cdr3_aa: CASSLSDSKLLHF
v_call: TRBV14; j_call: TRBJ1-2; cdr3_aa: CASSAQGAGGYTF
v_call: TRBV6-1; j_call: TRBJ1-5; cdr3_aa: CASSERGGGQPQHF
v_call: TRBV20-1; j_call: TRBJ2-2; cdr3_aa: CSARGSSGWLTGELFF
v_call: TRBV12-3/TRBV12-4; j_call: TRBJ1-2; cdr3_aa: CASSLDRNYGYTF
v_call: TRBV7-2; j_call: TRBJ2-3; cdr3_aa: CASSLGPAGRPGPDTQYF
v_call: TRBV6-6; j_call: TRBJ2-3; cdr3_aa: CASSHGSTDTQYF